These T cell receptor beta chains were read from a single sample in a study of shared clonotypes between healthy human individuals. Clones were sequenced by immunoSEQ multiplex PCR, and TCRdb holds only the in-frame ones, with some missing. The sample consists of about 1.1 million clones, approximately 80% of them appearing once. Sequencing was done on a sample of memory CD4+ T cells from PBMCs. These receptors were taken from a man between 18 and 35 years old in good health. Some clones in this sample may be carry-over from other donors' samples. CDR3s include the opening cysteine and the closing phenylalanine or tryptophan. A D gene is named only where the DNA matches it firmly. Not all rows give a size; the values are once, few, many and, for expanded clones, a class.

.	.	TRBV9	TRBJ1-2	CASSQGPSYGYTF	TGTGCCAGCAGCCAAGGGCCTTCTTATGGCTACACCTTC
.	.	TRBV7-3	TRBJ2-1	CASSLNGAYNEQFF	TGTGCCAGCAGCTTAAATGGCGCCTACAATGAGCAGTTCTTC
TRBD2	.	TRBV9	TRBJ2-3	CASSVAGSGENTDTQYF	TGTGCCAGCAGCGTAGCTGGCAGCGGGGAGAACACAGATACGCAGTATTTT
.	.	TRBV6-1	TRBJ2-7	CASSGPNIGSYEQYF	TGTGCCAGCAGTGGTCCTAATATTGGCTCCTACGAGCAGTACTTC
TRBD1	.	TRBV28	TRBJ1-1	CASTTHGGQGTEAFF	TGTGCCAGCACCACCCACGGGGGACAGGGCACTGAAGCTTTCTTT
TRBD1	.	TRBV11-3	TRBJ1-1	CASSPGTGPGTEAFF	TGTGCCAGCAGCCCAGGGACAGGGCCGGGCACTGAAGCTTTCTTT
.	few	TRBV30	TRBJ1-5	CAWSVRGFNQPQHF	TGTGCCTGGAGTGTAAGAGGTTTCAATCAGCCCCAGCATTTT
.	.	TRBV18	TRBJ2-7	CASSPGTSDEQYF	TGTGCCAGCTCACCAGGGACATCGGACGAGCAGTACTTC
.	.	TRBV14	TRBJ2-5	CASSQDLTETQYF	TGTGCCAGCAGCCAAGATCTTACAGAGACCCAGTACTTC
TRBD1	.	TRBV27	TRBJ1-2	CASSLLRGQGTFYGYTF	TGTGCCAGCAGTTTACTCCGTGGACAGGGAACTTTTTATGGCTACACCTTC
.	.	TRBV28	TRBJ1-2	CASLEGLNYGYTF	TGTGCCAGCCTTGAGGGGCTTAACTATGGCTACACCTTC
.	.	TRBV15	TRBJ2-7	CATGAARGLPFEQYF	TGTGCCACCGGAGCAGCTCGAGGCCTCCCCTTCGAGCAGTACTTC
TRBD1	.	TRBV7-9	TRBJ2-7	CASTPPKGQGIHEQYF	TGTGCCAGCACCCCCCCGAAGGGACAGGGTATCCACGAGCAGTACTTC
.	.	TRBV5-1	TRBJ2-7	CASTAGSGSTSYEQYF	TGCGCCAGCACCGCAGGGTCCGGGAGTACATCCTACGAGCAGTACTTC
.	.	TRBV12-5	TRBJ2-5	CASGLWGAEETQYF	TGTGCTAGTGGTTTGTGGGGGGCTGAAGAGACCCAGTACTTC
TRBD1	.	TRBV23-1	TRBJ2-7	CASSQSSAGGYEQYF	TGCGCCAGCAGTCAATCGTCGGCAGGGGGCTACGAGCAGTACTTC
TRBD1	few	TRBV19	TRBJ1-2	CASSPRTGGRYGYTF	TGTGCCAGTAGTCCCCGGACAGGGGGCAGGTATGGCTACACCTTC
.	.	TRBV9	TRBJ2-2	CASSVARTPAPRELFF	TGTGCCAGCAGCGTAGCTCGCACCCCTGCGCCAAGGGAGCTGTTTTTT
.	.	TRBV12-5	TRBJ1-1	CASGAGTLNTEAFF	TGTGCTAGTGGTGCCGGAACGTTGAACACTGAAGCTTTCTTT
TRBD1	many	TRBV15	TRBJ2-1	CATGTGGYNEQFF	TGTGCCACCGGGACAGGGGGCTACAATGAGCAGTTCTTC
.	once	TRBV5-4	TRBJ2-6	CASSYSGYSGANVLTF	TGTGCCAGCAGCTATTCAGGGTACTCTGGGGCCAACGTCCTGACTTTC
TRBD1	.	TRBV5-1	TRBJ1-2	CASSPGQGDYTF	TGCGCCAGCAGCCCGGGACAGGGTGACTACACCTTC
.	.	TRBV5-5	TRBJ1-5	CASSLFSYSNQPQHF	TGTGCCAGCAGCTTGTTTAGTTATAGCAATCAGCCCCAGCATTTT
.	.	TRBV6-8	TRBJ2-7	CASSTGQYF	TGTGCCAGCAGCACTGGGCAGTACTTC
TRBD1	.	TRBV6-5	TRBJ2-7	CASSRTGGTFEQYF	TGTGCCAGCAGTCGGACAGGGGGGACGTTCGAGCAGTACTTC
.	.	TRBV7-9	TRBJ2-5	CASSLEGGETQYF	TGTGCCAGCAGCTTAGAGGGTGGAGAGACCCAGTACTTC
TRBD2	.	TRBV4-1	TRBJ2-7	CASSQDKGLAGISYEQYF	TGCGCCAGCAGCCAAGATAAAGGACTAGCGGGGATCTCCTACGAGCAGTACTTC
.	.	TRBV6-5	TRBJ1-1	CASSKGLLNTEAFF	TGTGCCAGCAGTAAGGGTCTCTTGAACACTGAAGCTTTCTTT
TRBD1	.	TRBV5-1	TRBJ1-1	CASSSGTGLTEAFF	TGCGCCAGCAGCTCTGGGACAGGGCTCACTGAAGCTTTCTTT
TRBD1	.	TRBV19	TRBJ1-5	CASRGQAQPQHF	TGTGCCAGTAGGGGACAGGCTCAGCCCCAGCATTTT
TRBD1	once	TRBV4-3	TRBJ2-5	CASSRGQAYQETQYF	TGCGCCAGCAGCCGGGGACAGGCTTACCAAGAGACCCAGTACTTC
.	.	TRBV4-2	TRBJ2-7	CASSQGGGNRGYEQYF	TGTGCCAGCAGCCAAGGGGGAGGAAACAGGGGCTACGAGCAGTACTTC
.	.	TRBV6-5	TRBJ1-2	CASRTTAAYGYTF	TGTGCCAGCCGGACAACAGCCGCCTATGGCTACACCTTC
.	many	TRBV6-5	TRBJ2-7	CASSPGTTQQYF	TGTGCCAGCAGCCCCGGGACCACGCAGCAGTACTTC
.	.	TRBV29-1	TRBJ2-4	CSVVLVSKNIQYF	TGCAGCGTTGTTCTGGTTTCCAAAAACATTCAGTACTTC
TRBD2	.	TRBV2	TRBJ2-7	CASSKTRASGSIGGEQYF	TGTGCCAGCAGCAAAACAAGGGCGAGCGGGAGTATAGGCGGCGAGCAGTACTTC
.	.	TRBV4-2	TRBJ2-3	CASSQDYPGDTQYF	TGTGCCAGCAGCCAAGACTACCCCGGGGATACGCAGTATTTT
.	.	TRBV28	TRBJ1-1	CASTNTRGGQAFF	TGTGCCAGCACCAATACTCGGGGGGGCCAAGCTTTCTTT
.	.	TRBV27	TRBJ1-5	CASSLGVKVQPQHF	TGTGCCAGCAGTTTGGGGGTAAAGGTTCAGCCCCAGCATTTT
TRBD1	.	TRBV27	TRBJ2-1	CASSPNRGAANGEQFF	TGTGCCAGCAGTCCAAACAGGGGGGCGGCCAATGGTGAGCAGTTCTTC
.	.	TRBV9	TRBJ2-3	CASSVRGDRVGADTQYF	TGTGCCAGCAGCGTCCGGGGAGATCGGGTGGGAGCAGATACGCAGTATTTT